Shown below are 9 T cell receptor beta chains from a single sample sequenced in a study of technical replicates of blood from a few donors. The method was immunoSEQ multiplex PCR; TCRdb's version includes in-frame clones alone and lacks a portion of them. The sample has about 81,000 clones; nearly 97% are singletons. Specimen: T cells isolated from PBMCs. The source of these receptors is a human donor in good health.

This clone was seen just once. The chain employs TRBV5-1 and TRBJ2-7; TRBD1 matches 7 bases. Germline lookup yields CDR1 SGHRS and CDR2 YFSETQ. V lost 2 bases and J lost 7; bases outside the gene matches: 6. The CDR3 loop spans 13 amino acids. This CDR3 reads CASSFSATGEQYF. CDR3 bases: TGCGCCAGCAGCTTTTCGGCGACAGGGGAGCAGTACTTC.

As to this clone: Other DNA sequences within the sample encode an identical CDR3. This chain uses TRBV5-4 with TRBJ1-1; D gene ambiguous. This CDR3 region has 16 residues. Germline CDR1 is SGHNT and CDR2 is YYREEE (reference sequence). V was clipped by 4 bases and J by 8 bases, with 24 bases between them. CDR3 protein: CASSIGWAGSGSEAFF. In DNA form, the CDR3 reads TGTGCCAGCAGCATAGGCTGGGCTGGGAGTGGATCCGAAGCTTTCTTT.

This chain links TRBV10-3 with TRBJ1-1; no clear D gene. The CDR3 length is 11 residues. Trimming removed 10 bases at V and 1 base at J, with 7 bases between. Germline assignment: CDR1 ENHRY and CDR2 SYGVKD. The CDR3 DNA sequence: TGTGCCACCCGAGAGAACACTGAAGCTTTCTTT. It is translated as CATRENTEAFF.

V gene TRBV6-5 combines with J gene TRBJ2-7; 8 bases line up with TRBD1. Trimming removed 5 bases from V and 5 bases from J; junction bases left unmatched: 8. This CDR3 is built from 14 residues. Germline values: CDR1 MNHEY, CDR2 SVGAGI. CDR3 sequence: CASSNNRGTHEQYF. The CDR3 nucleotides read TGTGCCAGCAGTAACAACAGGGGGACCCACGAGCAGTACTTC.

This clone was detected once. This rearrangement joins TRBV2 to TRBJ1-1, with a weak D call TRBD1 (6 bases). The ends were cut back, 1 base at V and 4 bases at J, with 10 bases in the middle. The germline V gene has CDR1 SNHLY and CDR2 FYNNEI. This CDR3 spans 14 amino acids. CDR3 protein: CASSEEGGGTEAFF. As DNA, the CDR3 is TGTGCCAGCAGTGAAGAAGGGGGGGGCACTGAAGCTTTCTTT.

V and J are TRBV11-1 and TRBJ2-1; 11 positions match TRBD2. The junction had 4 bases not matched to a gene; V was cut back by 5 bases and J by 4 bases. In germline, CDR1 is SGHAT, CDR2 FQDESV (reference sequence). The CDR3 runs 15 residues. DNA for the CDR3: TGTGCCAGCAGCATTACTAGCGGGGGTTACAATGAGCAGTTCTTC. Its protein product is CASSITSGGYNEQFF.

The chain couples TRBV11-3 to TRBJ2-1; 9 bases align to TRBD1. The germline V gene encodes CDR1 SGHNT and CDR2 YENEEA. V was clipped by 6 bases and J by 7 bases; unmatched bases: 4. The CDR3 is 13 amino acids. CDR3 sequence: CASSRQGGNEQFF. CDR3 sequence (DNA): TGTGCCAGCAGTCGACAGGGGGGAAATGAGCAGTTCTTC.

The chain combines TRBV10-1 with TRBJ1-3, with D possibly being TRBD1 (6 bases). CDR3 length: 16 amino acids. Trimming shortened V by 3 bases and J by 0 bases, and 12 bases separated the two germline ends. From germline, CDR1 is WNHNN and CDR2 SYGVQD (reference sequence). The CDR3 region is CASSDWTVSSGNTIYF. Here the CDR3 DNA reads TGCGCCAGCAGTGACTGGACAGTGAGCTCTGGAAACACCATATATTTT.

The chain has TRBV9 and TRBJ2-7; 11 bases fit TRBD2. Germline V gene data show CDR1 as SGDLS and CDR2 as YYNGEE. Trimming at V came to 2 bases and at J to 3 bases, leaving 4 bases not matched to a gene. The CDR3 spans 15 residues. CDR3 amino acids: CASSVAGTSGYEQYF. The DNA for the CDR3 is TGTGCCAGCAGCGTGGCCGGGACTAGCGGCTACGAGCAGTACTTC.